This T cell receptor beta chain was retrieved from a study of control samples from healthy donors and cancer patients. Method: immunoSEQ multiplex PCR; TCRdb's copy keeps in-frame clones and lacks some. Of some 130,000 clones in the sample, just under 90% were seen once. V was trimmed by 5 bases and J by 6 bases, leaving 10 bases between them. This CDR3 has 13 residues. Sequencing used PBMCs. The chain carries TRBV12-3 or TRBV12-4 and TRBJ1-4; TRBD1 might be the D (5 bases). The receptor was isolated from a man aged 50-60 years with head and neck cancer. CDR3 coding DNA: TGTGCCAGCAGTCCACCGGGGGATGAAAAACTGTTTTTT. Translating it yields CASSPPGDEKLFF.